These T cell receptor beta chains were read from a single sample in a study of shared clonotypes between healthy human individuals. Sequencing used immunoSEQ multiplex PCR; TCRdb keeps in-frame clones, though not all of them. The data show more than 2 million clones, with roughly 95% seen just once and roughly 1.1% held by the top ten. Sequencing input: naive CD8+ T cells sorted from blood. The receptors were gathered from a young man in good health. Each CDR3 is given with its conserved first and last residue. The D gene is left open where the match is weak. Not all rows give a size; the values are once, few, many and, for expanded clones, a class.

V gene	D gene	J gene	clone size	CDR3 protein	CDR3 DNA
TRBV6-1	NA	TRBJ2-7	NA	CASRDTGYEQYF	TGTGCCAGCAGAGACACAGGGTATGAGCAGTACTTC
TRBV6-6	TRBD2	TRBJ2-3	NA	CASTETRLAADTQYF	TGTGCCAGCACCGAAACCCGACTAGCGGCCGATACGCAGTATTTT
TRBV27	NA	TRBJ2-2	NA	CASSLPGQGGSTGELFF	TGTGCCAGCAGTTTACCCGGGCAGGGGGGATCCACCGGGGAGCTGTTTTTT
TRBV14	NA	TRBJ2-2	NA	CASSQGVSTGELFF	TGTGCCAGCAGCCAAGGAGTGTCCACCGGGGAGCTGTTTTTT
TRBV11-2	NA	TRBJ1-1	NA	CASTLDGNTEAFF	TGTGCCAGCACCCTGGACGGGAACACTGAAGCTTTCTTT
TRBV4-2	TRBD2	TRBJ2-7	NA	CASSQRREGPYEQYF	TGTGCCAGCAGCCAAAGGCGGGAGGGCCCCTACGAGCAGTACTTC
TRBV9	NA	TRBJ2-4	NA	CASGFGPGRDIQYF	TGTGCCAGCGGATTTGGGCCAGGGAGAGACATTCAGTACTTC
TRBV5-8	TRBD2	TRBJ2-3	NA	CASSPRTSGGQDTDTQYF	TGTGCCAGCAGCCCCCGGACTAGCGGGGGGCAGGATACGGATACGCAGTATTTT
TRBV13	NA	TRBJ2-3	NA	CASSGPPLADTQYF	TGTGCCAGCAGCGGCCCCCCCCTGGCAGATACGCAGTATTTT
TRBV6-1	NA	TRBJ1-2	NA	CASSENWEGYGYTF	TGTGCCAGCAGTGAAAATTGGGAGGGATATGGCTACACCTTC
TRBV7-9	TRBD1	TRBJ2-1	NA	CASLEDRDEQFF	TGTGCCAGTCTTGAGGACAGGGACGAGCAGTTCTTC
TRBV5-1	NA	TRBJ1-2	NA	CASAQGLGYGYTF	TGCGCCAGCGCGCAGGGGCTGGGCTATGGCTACACCTTC
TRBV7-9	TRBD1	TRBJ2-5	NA	CASSLAGFAGGSAKETQYF	TGTGCCAGCAGCTTAGCAGGCTTTGCAGGGGGCTCGGCAAAGGAGACCCAGTACTTC
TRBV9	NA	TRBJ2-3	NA	CASSPDGGSTDTQYF	TGTGCCAGCAGCCCAGACGGCGGGAGCACAGATACGCAGTATTTT
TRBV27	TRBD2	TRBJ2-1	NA	CASSSGTSGSDEQFF	TGTGCCAGCAGTTCCGGGACTAGCGGGAGTGATGAGCAGTTCTTC
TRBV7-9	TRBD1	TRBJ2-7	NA	CASSPRDRGPYEQYF	TGTGCCAGCAGCCCCCGGGACAGGGGCCCCTACGAGCAGTACTTC
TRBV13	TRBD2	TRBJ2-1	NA	CASSSGLAGGPTYNEQFF	TGTGCCAGCAGCTCCGGACTAGCGGGGGGACCAACCTACAATGAGCAGTTCTTC
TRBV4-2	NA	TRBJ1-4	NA	CASVQESQATNEKLFF	TGTGCCAGCGTCCAGGAGAGCCAAGCAACTAATGAAAAACTGTTTTTT
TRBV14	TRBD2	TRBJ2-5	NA	CASSHLAGPQETQYF	TGTGCCAGCAGCCATCTAGCGGGCCCCCAAGAGACCCAGTACTTC
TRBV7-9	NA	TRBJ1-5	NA	CASSSGGSNQPQHF	TGTGCCAGCAGCTCGGGGGGGTCCAATCAGCCCCAGCATTTT
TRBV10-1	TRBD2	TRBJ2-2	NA	CASSESGGTGELFF	TGCGCCAGCAGTGAGTCGGGAGGGACCGGGGAGCTGTTTTTT
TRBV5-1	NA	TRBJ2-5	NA	CASMRGGITNQETQYF	TGCGCCAGCATGAGAGGGGGGATCACTAATCAAGAGACCCAGTACTTC
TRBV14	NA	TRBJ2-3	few	CASSQAISTDTQYF	TGTGCCAGCAGCCAAGCCATTAGCACAGATACGCAGTATTTT
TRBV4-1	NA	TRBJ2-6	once	CASTRMNSGANVLTF	TGCGCCAGCACCCGCATGAACTCTGGGGCCAACGTCCTGACTTTC
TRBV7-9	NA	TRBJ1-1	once	CASSPNAGMTKVGTEAFF	TGTGCCAGCAGCCCAAACGCGGGGATGACTAAGGTGGGCACTGAAGCTTTCTTT
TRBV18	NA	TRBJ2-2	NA	CASSRTEFANTGELFF	TGTGCCAGCTCACGAACAGAATTCGCGAACACCGGGGAGCTGTTTTTT
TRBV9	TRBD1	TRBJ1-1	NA	CASSLTTRGPEAFF	TGTGCCAGCAGCTTAACTACGAGGGGGCCTGAAGCTTTCTTT
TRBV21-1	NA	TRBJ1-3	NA	CAMREEISSGNTIYF	TGTGCCATGCGGGAGGAAATCAGCTCTGGAAACACCATATATTTT
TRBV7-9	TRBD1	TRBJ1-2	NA	CASSSDREVSYGYTF	TGTGCCAGCAGCTCCGACAGGGAGGTGAGCTATGGCTACACCTTC
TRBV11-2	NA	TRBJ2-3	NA	CASSLDTGTDTQYF	TGTGCCAGCAGCTTAGACACAGGGACTGATACGCAGTATTTT
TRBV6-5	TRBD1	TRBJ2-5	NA	CASSQGQIETQYF	TGTGCCAGCAGTCAGGGACAGATAGAGACCCAGTACTTC
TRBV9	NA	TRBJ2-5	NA	CASSVALAKETQYF	TGTGCCAGCAGCGTAGCACTGGCGAAGGAGACCCAGTACTTC
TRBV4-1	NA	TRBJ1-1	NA	CASSEYLGQMNTEAFF	TGCGCCAGCAGCGAGTATCTAGGGCAGATGAACACTGAAGCTTTCTTT
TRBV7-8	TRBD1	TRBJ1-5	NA	CASSPTGGQGDQPQHF	TGTGCCAGCAGCCCTACCGGCGGACAGGGGGACCAGCCCCAGCATTTT
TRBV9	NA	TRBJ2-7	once	CASSAVGGLGAYEQYF	TGTGCCAGCAGCGCAGTAGGGGGACTTGGGGCCTACGAGCAGTACTTC
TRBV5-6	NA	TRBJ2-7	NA	CASSLNEIYEQYF	TGTGCCAGCAGCCTGAACGAGATCTACGAGCAGTACTTC
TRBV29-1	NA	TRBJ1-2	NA	CSAEGYGYTF	TGCAGCGCAGAGGGGTATGGCTACACCTTC